A single sample gave rise to the 29 T cell receptor beta chains below, sequenced in a study of cytomegalovirus exposure and HLA in healthy donors. Assay: immunoSEQ multiplex PCR; the TCRdb copy retains only in-frame clones and omits some. The table includes 220,000 or so clones, roughly 88% detected once. The sequencing sample was made of PBMCs. All receptors come from a woman aged 30 to 39 in good health and CMV-seropositive.

The rearrangement uses TRBV30 and TRBJ2-2, with 7 bases identical to TRBD1. The germline V gene has CDR1 GTSNPN and CDR2 SVGIG (reference sequence). The CDR3 extends over 16 amino acids. V was pared by 0 bases and J by 1 base, with 5 bases of the junction left unmatched. CDR3 DNA: TGTGCCTGGAGTGTAGTCAGGACAGGGAACACCGGGGAGCTGTTTTTT. It translates to CAWSVVRTGNTGELFF. The whole variable domain, filled in from reference TRBV30 and TRBJ2-2, reads SQTIHQWPATLVQPVGSPLSLECTVEGTSNPNLYWYRQAAGRGLQLLFYSVGIGQISSEVPQNLSASRPQDRQFILSSKKLLLSDSGFYLCAWSVVRTGNTGELFFGEGSRLTVL.

This clone appeared a few times. This chain connects TRBV28 to TRBJ1-5; 10 bases align to TRBD1. CDR1 and CDR2 from the germline V gene are MDHEN and SYDVKM. This CDR3 region has 17 residues. V dropped 5 bases and J dropped 2; count of bases not matched to a gene: 9. The CDR3 protein is CASSLDSGTGGNQPQHF. The CDR3 region has the DNA TGTGCCAGCAGTCTCGATTCCGGGACAGGGGGCAATCAGCCCCAGCATTTT.

The chain links TRBV30 to TRBJ1-1, with D perhaps TRBD1 (6 bases). V was shortened by 0 bases and J by 4 bases, with 9 bases between the two germline ends. CDR3 length equals 13 residues. From germline, CDR1 is GTSNPN and CDR2 SVGIG (reference sequence). The CDR3 spells CAWSVTGPTEAFF. CDR3 DNA: TGTGCCTGGAGTGTAACAGGGCCCACTGAAGCTTTCTTT.

Only one count was recorded for this clone. The chain combines TRBV6-5 with TRBJ2-2, with TRBD1 identical over 7 bases. This CDR3 region has 16 residues. Germline V gene data show CDR1 as MNHEY and CDR2 as SVGAGI. V dropped 2 bases and J dropped 4; count of bases not matched to a gene: 7. CDR3 sequence reads: CASSYRDSRGTGELFF. The CDR3 DNA reads as TGTGCCAGCAGTTACCGGGACAGTCGGGGCACCGGGGAGCTGTTTTTT.

The rearrangement uses TRBV7-6 and TRBJ2-7, with D unclear. Between the trimmed V and J ends, which lost 4 bases and 7 bases, there was a span of 14 bases. CDR3 length equals 13 residues. Germline assignment: CDR1 SGHVS and CDR2 FNYEAQ. The CDR3 sequence: CASSSLGLGEQYF. The CDR3 DNA reads as TGTGCCAGCAGCTCGCTCGGGTTGGGGGAGCAGTACTTC.

The chain is built from TRBV30 and TRBJ2-5; D is perhaps TRBD2 (6 bases). The CDR3 loop spans 12 amino acids. The V gene's germline CDR1 is GTSNPN and CDR2 SVGIG (reference sequence). Trimming cost V 8 bases and J 5 bases, with 15 bases left between them. The CDR3 DNA reads as TGTGCCGAAAAAATGGAGGGGGAGACCCAGTACTTC. As protein: CAEKMEGETQYF. The complete variable domain, with remaining parts taken from reference TRBV30 and TRBJ2-5, reads SQTIHQWPATLVQPVGSPLSLECTVEGTSNPNLYWYRQAAGRGLQLLFYSVGIGQISSEVPQNLSASRPQDRQFILSSKKLLLSDSGFYLCAEKMEGETQYFGPGTRLLVL.

This chain connects TRBV7-6 to TRBJ1-3; 9 nucleotides agree with TRBD1. J gave up 7 bases and V 5 bases, and 12 bases lay outside the gene matches. The CDR3 extends over 16 amino acids. Germline values: CDR1 SGHVS, CDR2 FNYEAQ. Here the CDR3 reads CASSKTGGEGLNTIYF. The CDR3 DNA is TGTGCCAGCAGCAAGACAGGGGGGGAGGGATTGAACACCATATATTTT.

The chain carries TRBV9 and TRBJ1-1; weak D call: TRBD1 (6 bases). The CDR3 has 17 amino acids. The germline gives CDR1 SGDLS, CDR2 YYNGEE. The V gene lost 3 bases and the J gene lost 4 bases, with 22 bases spanning the gap. CDR3 nucleotides: TGTGCCAGCAGCGCATACGGGACATTCAATGGGTCCACTGAAGCTTTCTTT. As protein: CASSAYGTFNGSTEAFF.

The J gene is TRBJ1-2, the V gene TRBV30; no reliable D call. Germline CDR1 and CDR2: GTSNPN and SVGIG (reference sequence). Trimming stripped 4 bases from V and 3 bases from J, with 12 bases between. CDR3 size: 13 residues. The CDR3 is CAWNSGSDYGYTF. The CDR3 bases are TGTGCCTGGAATTCTGGGTCGGACTATGGCTACACCTTC.

V is TRBV15 and J is TRBJ2-7, with a possible D match to TRBD1 (5 bases). Deletions cut 0 bases from V and 2 bases from J, with 8 bases between. The CDR3 loop spans 14 amino acids. The germline gives CDR1 LNHNV, CDR2 YYDKDF (reference sequence). This chain's CDR3 is CATSRESGTYEQYF. CDR3 bases: TGTGCCACCAGCAGAGAATCAGGGACCTACGAGCAGTACTTC.

V is TRBV29-1 and J is TRBJ2-1; D is perhaps TRBD1 or TRBD2 (5 bases each). Germline CDR1 is SQVTM and CDR2 is ANQGSEA. The length of the CDR3 is 12 residues. V shed 4 bases and J shed 9 bases, with 13 bases lying between them. CDR3 loop: CSVAGTAVEQFF. The CDR3 region has the DNA TGCAGCGTTGCCGGGACCGCCGTTGAGCAGTTCTTC.

The rearrangement uses TRBV6-4 and TRBJ2-3; 9 nucleotides line up with TRBD1. The junction had 4 bases not matched to a gene; V was cut back by 5 bases and J by 1 base. CDR1 is MRHNA and CDR2 is SNTAGT in the germline V gene. The CDR3 runs 15 residues. CDR3 loop: CASSSGTGRTDTQYF. The CDR3 region has the DNA TGTGCCAGCAGTTCCGGGACAGGGCGCACAGATACGCAGTATTTT.

The CDR3 DNA reads as TGTGCCAGCAGCTCACCTGGGGCCAACTATGGCTACACCTTC. Translated, it gives CASSSPGANYGYTF. The V call is TRBV28, the J call TRBJ1-2; tentatively, D is TRBD1 (5 bases). Germline CDR1 reads MDHEN; CDR2 reads SYDVKM. V shed 6 bases and J shed 2 bases, with 13 bases lying between them. This CDR3 region has 14 residues.

This clone was recorded once. An end of the junction does not agree with germline; a read error may underlie this. The genes are TRBV6-6 and TRBJ1-5; D remains ambiguous. Germline V lookup: CDR1 MNHNY, CDR2 SVGAGI (reference sequence). This CDR3 spans 9 amino acids. The CDR3 DNA sequence: TGCCCCTTCAATCAGCCCCAGCATTTT. This encodes CPFNQPQHF.

The CDR3 sequence is CASSGPQGGQGNTIYF. The CDR3, as DNA: TGTGCCAGCAGCGGGCCGCAGGGAGGACAGGGAAACACCATATATTTT. The V call is TRBV9, the J call TRBJ1-3; maybe TRBD1 (6 bases). CDR3 size: 16 residues. Germline V gene sequence: CDR1 SGDLS, CDR2 YYNGEE. The germline V and J ends were trimmed by 3 bases and 4 bases, with 17 bases remaining between them.

A single count supports this clone. The chain has TRBV6-5 and TRBJ1-1, with D perhaps matching TRBD1 (6 bases). Trimming removed 5 bases from V and 3 bases from J, with 16 bases in between. The CDR3 consists of 15 residues. The germline gives CDR1 MNHEY, CDR2 SVGAGI. This CDR3 reads CASSPRQVWDTEAFF. DNA for the CDR3: TGTGCCAGCAGTCCACGACAGGTTTGGGACACTGAAGCTTTCTTT.

CDR3 sequence reads: CASSYPVGEAFF. CDR3 DNA sequence: TGTGCCAGCAGTTACCCGGTTGGTGAAGCTTTCTTT. J is TRBJ1-1 and V is TRBV6-5; D gene uncertain. Germline CDR1 MNHEY, CDR2 SVGAGI. The CDR3 loop spans 12 amino acids. Trimming took off 2 bases at V and 7 bases at J, with 8 bases between the two ends.

CDR3 sequence reads: CASSFIYEQYF. DNA for the CDR3: TGTGCCAGCAGTTTTATCTACGAGCAGTACTTC. The chain combines TRBV28 with TRBJ2-7; D not certain. Per the germline V gene, CDR1 is MDHEN and CDR2 is SYDVKM. The CDR3 totals 11 residues. Trimming removed 3 bases from V and 3 bases from J, with 3 bases in between. Together with reference TRBV28 and TRBJ2-7, the CDR3 gives the full variable domain: DVKVTQSSRYLVKRTGEKVFLECVQDMDHENMFWYRQDPGLGLRLIYFSYDVKMKEKGDIPEGYSVSREKKERFSLILESASTNQTSMYLCASSFIYEQYFGPGTRLTVT.

V gene TRBV28 combines with J gene TRBJ2-2; TRBD1 aligns across 10 bases. J lost 5 bases, V lost 5 bases, and 11 bases had no gene match. Germline CDR1 reads MDHEN; CDR2 reads SYDVKM. The CDR3 runs 17 residues. The CDR3 sequence: CASSTRDRGRWTGELFF. The CDR3 region has the DNA TGTGCCAGCAGTACCCGCGACAGGGGGCGTTGGACCGGGGAGCTGTTTTTT.

The V and J genes are TRBV6-1 and TRBJ2-2; D is perhaps TRBD1 (5 bases). The CDR3 totals 13 residues. The germline gives CDR1 MNHNS, CDR2 SASEGT. Deletions cut 4 bases from V and 8 bases from J, with 11 bases between. This CDR3 reads CASSVIRVGELFF. CDR3 nucleotide sequence: TGTGCCAGCAGTGTTATCAGGGTTGGGGAGCTGTTTTTT.

The chain combines TRBV13 with TRBJ2-7; 8 positions match TRBD2. With 2 bases clipped from V and 0 bases from J, the junction kept 12 bases outside the gene matches. The CDR3 has 18 residues. Per the germline V gene, CDR1 is PRHDT and CDR2 is FYEKMQ (reference sequence). CDR3 coding DNA: TGTGCCAGCAGCTTAAGGGGTCTAGCGGGTGTCGACTCCTACGAGCAGTACTTC. Translation gives CASSLRGLAGVDSYEQYF.

The rearrangement joins TRBV27 to TRBJ1-1; no firm D call. CDR3 length: 13 residues. Germline V CDR1 and CDR2: MNHEY, SMNVEV (reference sequence). Trimming took off 3 bases at V and 1 base at J, with 6 bases between the two ends. In DNA, the CDR3 is TGTGCCAGCAGTTTCCAAGAGAACACTGAAGCTTTCTTT. Translating gives CASSFQENTEAFF.

The chain carries TRBV7-3 and TRBJ2-5, with 8 bases that match TRBD1. After removal of 2 bases from V and 1 base from J, the junction contained 0 bases not matched to a gene. The CDR3 consists of 14 residues. Looked up from germline, CDR1 is SGHTA and CDR2 is FQGTGA. The CDR3 protein is CASSLDRGQETQYF. CDR3 in DNA: TGTGCCAGCAGCTTAGACAGGGGCCAAGAGACCCAGTACTTC.

The gene calls are TRBV25-1 and TRBJ1-1, with D perhaps TRBD1 (6 bases). Germline values: CDR1 MGHDK, CDR2 SYGVNS. This CDR3 contains 16 residues. The V and J ends lost 0 bases and 5 bases respectively, with 16 bases between them. DNA of the CDR3: TGTGCCAGCAGTGAATATACCGGGGGCGCGAGGACTGAAGCTTTCTTT. Translation gives CASSEYTGGARTEAFF. The full variable domain, with the rest looked up from reference TRBV25-1 and TRBJ1-1, is EADIYQTPRYLVIGTGKKITLECSQTMGHDKMYWYQQDPGMELHLIHYSYGVNSTEKGDLSSESTVSRIRTEHFPLTLESARPSHTSQYLCASSEYTGGARTEAFFGQGTRLTVV.

CDR3 in DNA: TGTGCCACCTTGGACTGGGCGAGAGAGACCCAGTACTTC. Protein sequence: CATLDWARETQYF. The chain has TRBV2 and TRBJ2-5; tentatively, D is TRBD2 (5 bases). The CDR3 has 13 amino acids. The V end lost 10 bases, the J end lost 4 bases, and 16 bases lay between the germline ends. The germline V gene encodes CDR1 SNHLY and CDR2 FYNNEI.

The V and J genes are TRBV15 and TRBJ2-7, with 7 bases matching TRBD2. This CDR3 contains 17 residues. The ends lost 0 bases at V and 0 bases at J; junction bases unmatched: 8. Germline V lookup: CDR1 LNHNV, CDR2 YYDKDF (reference sequence). The CDR3 reads CATSREHLAVSSYEQYF. In nucleotides, the CDR3 is TGTGCCACCAGCAGAGAACACCTAGCGGTGAGCTCCTACGAGCAGTACTTC.

The rearrangement joins TRBV13 to TRBJ1-1, with no clear D. Germline V gene sequence: CDR1 PRHDT, CDR2 FYEKMQ (reference sequence). The CDR3 has 12 residues. V was clipped by 1 base and J by 8 bases, with 8 bases between them. The DNA for the CDR3 is TGTGCCAGCAGCTTAGTGGGCAGAGAAGCTTTCTTT. The encoded protein is CASSLVGREAFF. The full variable domain, completed using reference TRBV13 and TRBJ1-1, is AAGVIQSPRHLIKEKRETATLKCYPIPRHDTVYWYQQGPGQDPQFLISFYEKMQSDKGSIPDRFSAQQFSDYHSELNMSSLELGDSALYFCASSLVGREAFFGQGTRLTVV.

This clone was seen a handful of times. The CDR3 DNA sequence: TGTGCCAGCTCACCAATTGACACTGAAGCTTTCTTT. This sequence encodes CASSPIDTEAFF. This rearrangement joins TRBV18 to TRBJ1-1; no definite D call. The V gene's germline CDR1 is KGHSH and CDR2 LQKENI. The CDR3 sequence is 12 residues long. V lost 2 bases to trimming and J lost 3 bases, with 4 bases between them.

This sequence joins TRBV5-1 and TRBJ2-5; 10 nucleotides match TRBD2. This CDR3 has 15 residues. The V and J ends lost 4 bases and 5 bases, in that order; junction bases with no gene match: 8. CDR1 is SGHRS, CDR2 YFSETQ, per germline. Here the CDR3 reads CASSPGLAVGETQYF. The CDR3 region has the DNA TGCGCCAGCAGCCCCGGACTAGCGGTCGGGGAGACCCAGTACTTC.